The following is a TCR beta chain sequence with its context. The source of the sample is a study of control samples from healthy donors and cancer patients. The assay was immunoSEQ multiplex PCR, and TCRdb's table has in-frame clones only and misses some. The profile shows about 120,000 clones, approximately 90% of them singletons. The CDR3 spans 14 residues. V was pared by 0 bases and J by 5 bases, with 10 bases between. CDR1 is SGHVS, CDR2 FQNEAQ, per germline. Sample: blood. The rearrangement joins TRBV7-8 to TRBJ1-2; tentatively, D is TRBD1 (6 bases). The TCR originated in a woman in her sixties or seventies in good health. Here the CDR3 reads CASSLAGGRYGYTF. In DNA form, the CDR3 reads TGTGCCAGCAGCTTAGCCGGGGGGCGTTATGGCTACACCTTC.